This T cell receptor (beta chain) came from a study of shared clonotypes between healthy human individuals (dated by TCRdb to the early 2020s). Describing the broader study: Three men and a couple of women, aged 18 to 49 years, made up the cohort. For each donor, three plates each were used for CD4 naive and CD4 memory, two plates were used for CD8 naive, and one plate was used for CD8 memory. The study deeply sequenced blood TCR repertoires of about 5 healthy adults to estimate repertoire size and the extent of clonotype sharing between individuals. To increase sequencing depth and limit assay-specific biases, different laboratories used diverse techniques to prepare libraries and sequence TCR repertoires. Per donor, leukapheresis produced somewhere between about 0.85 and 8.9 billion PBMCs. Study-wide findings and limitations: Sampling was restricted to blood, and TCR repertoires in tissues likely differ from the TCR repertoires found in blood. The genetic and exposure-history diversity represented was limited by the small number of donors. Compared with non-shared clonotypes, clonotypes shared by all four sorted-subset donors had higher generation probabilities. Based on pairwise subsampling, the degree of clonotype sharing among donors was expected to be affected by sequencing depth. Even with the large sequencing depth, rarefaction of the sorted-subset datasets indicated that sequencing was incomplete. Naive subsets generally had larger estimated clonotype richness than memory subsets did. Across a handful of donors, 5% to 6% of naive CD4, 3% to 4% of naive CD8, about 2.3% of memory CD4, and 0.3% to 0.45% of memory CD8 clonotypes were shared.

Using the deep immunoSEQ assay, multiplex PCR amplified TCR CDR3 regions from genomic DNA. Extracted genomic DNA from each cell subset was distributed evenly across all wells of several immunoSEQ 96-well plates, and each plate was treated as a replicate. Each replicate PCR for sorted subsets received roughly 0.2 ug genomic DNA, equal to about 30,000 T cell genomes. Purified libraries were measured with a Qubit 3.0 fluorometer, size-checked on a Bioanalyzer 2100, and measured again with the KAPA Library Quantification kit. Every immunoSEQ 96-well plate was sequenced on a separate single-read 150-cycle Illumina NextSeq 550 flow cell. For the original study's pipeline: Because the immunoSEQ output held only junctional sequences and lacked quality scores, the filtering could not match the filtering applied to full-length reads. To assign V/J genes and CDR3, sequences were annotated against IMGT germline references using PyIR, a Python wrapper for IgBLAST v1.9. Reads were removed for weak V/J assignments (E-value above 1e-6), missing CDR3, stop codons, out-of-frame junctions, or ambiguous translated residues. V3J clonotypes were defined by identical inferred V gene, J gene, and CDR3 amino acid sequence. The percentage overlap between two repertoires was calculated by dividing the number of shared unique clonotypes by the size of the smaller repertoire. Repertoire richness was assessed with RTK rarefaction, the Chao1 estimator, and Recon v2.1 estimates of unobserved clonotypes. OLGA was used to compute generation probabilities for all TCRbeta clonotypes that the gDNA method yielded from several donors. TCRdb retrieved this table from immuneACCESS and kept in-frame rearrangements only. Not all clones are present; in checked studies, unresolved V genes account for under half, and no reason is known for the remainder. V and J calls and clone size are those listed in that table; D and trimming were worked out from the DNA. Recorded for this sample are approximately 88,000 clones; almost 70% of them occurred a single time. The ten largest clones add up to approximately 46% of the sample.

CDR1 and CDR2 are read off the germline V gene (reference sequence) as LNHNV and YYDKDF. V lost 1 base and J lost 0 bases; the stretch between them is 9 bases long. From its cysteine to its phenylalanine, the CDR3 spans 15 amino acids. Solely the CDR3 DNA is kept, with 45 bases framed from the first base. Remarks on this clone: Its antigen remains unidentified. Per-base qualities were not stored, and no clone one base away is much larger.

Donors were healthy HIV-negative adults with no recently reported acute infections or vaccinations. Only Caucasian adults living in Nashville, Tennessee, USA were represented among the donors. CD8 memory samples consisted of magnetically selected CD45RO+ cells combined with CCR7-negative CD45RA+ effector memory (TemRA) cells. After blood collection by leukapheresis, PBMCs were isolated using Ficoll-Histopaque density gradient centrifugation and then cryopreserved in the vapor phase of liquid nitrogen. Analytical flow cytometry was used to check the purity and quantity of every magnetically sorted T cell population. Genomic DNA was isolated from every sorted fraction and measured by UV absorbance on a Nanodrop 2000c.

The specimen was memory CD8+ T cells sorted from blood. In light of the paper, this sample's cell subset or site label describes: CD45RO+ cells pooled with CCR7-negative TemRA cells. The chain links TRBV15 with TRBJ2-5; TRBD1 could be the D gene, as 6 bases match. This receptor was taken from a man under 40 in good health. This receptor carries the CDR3 CATSRARTDQETQYF. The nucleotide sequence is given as TGTGCCACCAGCAGAGCTAGGACAGACCAAGAGACCCAGTACTTC.